A single sample gave rise to the 26 T cell receptor beta chains below, sequenced in a study of response to subunit inactivated influenza vaccine. TCRdb independently ran MiXCR on the RT-PCR reads; one entry per CDR3 protein. The sample yields about 480,000 distinct CDR3 sequences, 25% seen once. This sample comprised CD4+ T cells sorted from PBMCs, obtained 4 to 6 days after vaccination. Receptor source: a man between 45 and 60 years old who received an inactivated influenza vaccine.

This clonotype was found many times. The J gene is TRBJ2-1, the V gene TRBV24-1; TRBD1 is a possible D gene (6 bases). This CDR3 has 14 amino acids. V was cut by 10 bases and J by 1 base, with 13 bases left in between. CDR1 and CDR2 from the germline V gene are KGHDR and SFDVKD. CDR3 sequence reads: CATRGSGSYNEQFF. CDR3 DNA: TGTGCCACTAGGGGGTCGGGGTCCTACAATGAGCAGTTCTTC.

The gene calls are TRBV7-2 and TRBJ2-1; a possible D gene is TRBD2 (6 bases). The CDR3 spans 15 residues. The germline CDR1 and CDR2 sequences are SGHTA and FQGNSA. Between the trimmed V and J ends, which lost 7 bases and 3 bases, there was a span of 16 bases. The CDR3, as DNA: TGTGCCAGCAACACCGTCGGGGGAGGCTACAATGAGCAGTTCTTC. Its translation is CASNTVGGGYNEQFF.

The rearrangement links TRBV4-1 to TRBJ2-1, with 11 positions matching TRBD1. Germline V gene sequence: CDR1 MGHRA, CDR2 YSYEKL. J lost 7 bases, V lost 0 bases, and 8 bases had no gene match. The CDR3 has 17 amino acids. CDR3 bases: TGCGCCAGCAGCCAAGATCCGAGGACAGGGGGCCGGAATGAGCAGTTCTTC. This gives the protein CASSQDPRTGGRNEQFF.

This clonotype was found a few times. The gene calls are TRBV20-1 and TRBJ2-3; D uncertain. Looked up from germline, CDR1 is DFQATT and CDR2 is SNEGSKA (reference sequence). The V and J ends lost 6 bases and 1 base respectively, with 14 bases between them. The CDR3 has 14 residues. The CDR3 nucleotides read TGCAGTGCGTTGGCTGCGGACCGCACAGATACGCAGTATTTT. Its protein product is CSALAADRTDTQYF.

The chain uses TRBV19 and TRBJ2-7; the D is unclear. Germline CDR1 LNHDA, CDR2 SQIVND (reference sequence). This CDR3 contains 11 residues. The ends were cut back, 1 base at V and 8 bases at J, with 6 bases in the middle. The CDR3 spells CASSIGVKQYF. CDR3 nucleotides: TGTGCCAGTAGTATAGGTGTAAAGCAGTACTTC.

The chain uses TRBV12-3 or TRBV12-4 and TRBJ2-3; D not resolved. Trimming removed 6 bases at V and 1 base at J, with 14 bases between. The CDR3 is made up of 15 amino acids. Here the CDR3 DNA reads TGTGCCAGCAGCCCCCGGCAGGCGGGCACAGATACGCAGTATTTT. The encoded protein is CASSPRQAGTDTQYF.

Comments on this clonotype: Just one base apart from a much larger clone, this may be a read error. The chain employs TRBV7-8 and TRBJ2-1, with 8 positions matching TRBD2. Per the germline V gene, CDR1 is SGHVS and CDR2 is FQNEAQ. The CDR3 length is 15 residues. In DNA form, the CDR3 reads TGTGCCAGCAGCTTAGAAACTAGCGGCAACAATGAGCTGTTCTTC. This codes for CASSLETSGNNELFF. Combining the CDR3 with reference TRBV7-8 and TRBJ2-1 gives the whole variable domain GAGVSQSPRYKVAKRGQDVALRCDPISGHVSLFWYQQALGQGPEFLTYFQNEAQLDKSGLPSDRFFAERPEGSVSTLKIQRTQQEDSAVYLCASSLETSGNNELFFGPGTRLTVL.

The chain combines TRBV4-3 with TRBJ2-1; 8 bases are a match to TRBD2. Trimming at V came to 2 bases and at J to 6 bases, leaving 6 bases not matched to a gene. There are 15 residues in the CDR3. CDR1 is LGHNA, CDR2 YSLEER, per germline. The CDR3 DNA reads as TGCGCCAGCAGCCAATCTTCGGGACTAGTCAATGAGCAGTTCTTC. Its protein is CASSQSSGLVNEQFF.

The chain links TRBV9 to TRBJ2-1, with D tentatively TRBD2 (5 bases). This CDR3 has 15 residues. Germline V gives CDR1 SGDLS, CDR2 YYNGEE. Trimming removed 3 bases at V and 7 bases at J, with 17 bases between. The CDR3: CASSAGLEYQNEQFF. The CDR3 region has the DNA TGTGCCAGCAGCGCTGGACTCGAATACCAAAATGAGCAGTTCTTC.

The chain uses TRBV5-1 and TRBJ2-5, with 7 bases aligning to TRBD2. The germline gives CDR1 SGHRS, CDR2 YFSETQ. This CDR3 spans 16 amino acids. V dropped 2 bases and J dropped 3; count of bases not matched to a gene: 10. CDR3 bases: TGCGCCAGCAGCTTCGGGTCGGGAGGTCCCAAAGAGACCCAGTACTTC. Protein product: CASSFGSGGPKETQYF.

This clonotype turned up a few times. The chain is built from TRBV7-9 and TRBJ1-6, with unresolved D. V lost 3 bases and J lost 9, with 12 bases in between. The CDR3 runs to 14 residues. CDR1 is SEHNR, CDR2 FQNEAQ, per germline (reference sequence). CDR3 sequence (DNA): TGTGCCAGCAGCTTGTCGGGTTTGGGTTCACCCCTCCACTTT. It codes for CASSLSGLGSPLHF.

This clonotype has just one count. V gene TRBV20-1 combines with J gene TRBJ2-1, with 9 bases aligning to TRBD2. The CDR3 length is 14 residues. Germline V gives CDR1 DFQATT, CDR2 SNEGSKA (reference sequence). J lost 0 bases, V lost 5 bases, and 2 bases had no gene match. The CDR3 coding sequence is TGCAGTGCTTCGACTAGCGGCTCCTACAATGAGCAGTTCTTC. Translating it yields CSASTSGSYNEQFF.

This clonotype has a handful of counts. J is TRBJ1-2 and V is TRBV20-1; no reliable D call. The V end lost 0 bases, the J end lost 4 bases, and 9 bases lay between the germline ends. The CDR3 is 13 amino acids. Germline assignment: CDR1 DFQATT and CDR2 SNEGSKA (reference sequence). Written as DNA, the CDR3 is TGCAGTGCTAGAGACCAGGCGTCCTATGGCTACACCTTC. Translation gives CSARDQASYGYTF.

This clonotype has a handful of counts. V is TRBV14 and J is TRBJ2-1; 11 bases fit TRBD2. The CDR3 is 16 residues long. J gave up 4 bases and V 4 bases, and 6 bases lay outside the gene matches. Germline lookup yields CDR1 SGHDN and CDR2 FVKESK. The CDR3, as DNA: TGTGCCAGCAGCCCCCAAGGGACTAGCGGTTACAATGAGCAGTTCTTC. Encoded protein: CASSPQGTSGYNEQFF.

The chain is built from TRBV11-2 and TRBJ2-7; tentatively, D is TRBD2 (5 bases). The CDR3 totals 14 residues. Trimming took off 5 bases at V and 7 bases at J, with 18 bases between the two ends. CDR1 and CDR2 (germline): SGHAT, FQNNGV. The chain's CDR3 is CASSGQAVSGEQYF. In DNA, the CDR3 is TGTGCCAGCAGCGGGCAAGCCGTTTCGGGGGAGCAGTACTTC.

The V and J genes are TRBV12-3 or TRBV12-4 and TRBJ1-4; TRBD1 agrees at 10 bases. V shed 6 bases and J 1 base; nucleotides not matched to a gene: 5. The CDR3 contains 16 residues. The CDR3: CASRRQGALTNEKLFF. As DNA, the CDR3 is TGTGCCAGCAGAAGACAGGGGGCTTTAACTAATGAAAAACTGTTTTTT.

This clonotype was seen a handful of times. The J gene is TRBJ2-3, the V gene TRBV10-3; TRBD2 agrees at 9 bases. Germline V lookup: CDR1 ENHRY, CDR2 SYGVKD. The CDR3 has 16 amino acids. After removal of 8 bases from V and 4 bases from J, the junction contained 13 bases not matched to a gene. CDR3 DNA sequence: TGTGCCATCGCCGGCCCGAGGGCGGGGGGGGCAGATACGCAGTATTTT. Its translation is CAIAGPRAGGADTQYF.

The V and J genes are TRBV4-3 and TRBJ2-3; D possibly uses TRBD1 or TRBD2 (5 bases each). The V gene's germline CDR1 is LGHNA and CDR2 YSLEER. The CDR3 length is 14 residues. Deletions cut 3 bases from V and 6 bases from J, with 13 bases between. Here the CDR3 reads CASSQGRQRDTQYF. DNA for the CDR3: TGCGCCAGCAGCCAGGGACGACAGCGGGATACGCAGTATTTT.

Details on this clonotype: A read error may produce the germline difference seen at one junction end. The CDR3 spells CASSDNGISGKIF. The CDR3 region has the DNA TGTGCCAGCAGTGATAATGGGATCAGCGGGAAGATCTTC. The V and J genes are TRBV2 and TRBJ2-1; 7 positions match TRBD2. This CDR3 has 13 amino acids. Looked up from germline, CDR1 is SNHLY and CDR2 is FYNNEI.

This chain joins TRBV5-1 and TRBJ2-3, with no clear D. The CDR3 runs 14 residues. Between the trimmed V and J ends, which lost 0 bases and 2 bases, there was a span of 7 bases. In germline, CDR1 is SGHRS, CDR2 YFSETQ. CDR3 in DNA: TGCGCCAGCAGCTTGGACAGTAACACAGATACGCAGTATTTT. Its translation: CASSLDSNTDTQYF.

This clonotype occurred a few times. The chain combines TRBV7-9 with TRBJ1-1, with TRBD1 matching 8 bases. This CDR3 contains 14 residues. V lost 5 bases, J lost 7 bases, and 9 bases stayed unmatched. Germline-derived CDR1 and CDR2 are SEHNR and FQNEAQ (reference sequence). Written as DNA, the CDR3 is TGTGCCAGCAGCAACTTTCAGGGGGCGGTTGAAGCTTTCTTT. It yields the protein CASSNFQGAVEAFF.

The J gene is TRBJ2-5, the V gene TRBV6-2 or TRBV6-3, with 9 bases identical to TRBD1. The ends lost 7 bases at V and 5 bases at J; junction bases unmatched: 8. Per the germline V gene, CDR1 is MNHEY and CDR2 is SVGEGT. The CDR3 is made up of 14 amino acids. CDR3: CASNEQGARETQYF. CDR3 nucleotides: TGTGCCAGCAACGAACAGGGGGCTCGGGAGACCCAGTACTTC.

The V gene is TRBV25-1, the J gene TRBJ2-3, with D unclear. Per germline, CDR1 MGHDK and CDR2 SYGVNS. The V and J ends lost 1 base and 4 bases respectively, with 9 bases between them. There are 14 residues in the CDR3. CDR3 sequence (DNA): TGTGCCAGCAGTGAATTGAAAACCGCAGATACGCAGTATTTT. It translates to CASSELKTADTQYF.

This chain uses TRBV9 with TRBJ1-3, with no clear D. Trimming removed 6 bases from V and 3 bases from J, with 7 bases in between. The CDR3 has 12 amino acids. Looked up from germline, CDR1 is SGDLS and CDR2 is YYNGEE. DNA of the CDR3: TGTGCCAGCAAAAACAATGGAAACACCATATATTTT. This codes for CASKNNGNTIYF. The variable domain in full, completed from reference TRBV9 and TRBJ1-3, reads DSGVTQTPKHLITATGQRVTLRCSPRSGDLSVYWYQQSLDQGLQFLIQYYNGEERAKGNILERFSAQQFPDLHSELNLSSLELGDSALYFCASKNNGNTIYFGEGSWLTVV.

This clonotype occurred a few times. The V gene is TRBV18, the J gene TRBJ2-7; 9 bases match TRBD1. The germline CDR1 and CDR2 sequences are KGHSH and LQKENI. The CDR3 contains 15 residues. With 0 bases clipped from V and 5 bases from J, the junction kept 5 bases outside the gene matches. The CDR3 DNA is TGTGCCAGCTCACCACCTATGGGACAGGGAGACGAGCAGTACTTC. This gives the protein CASSPPMGQGDEQYF. Filled out from reference TRBV18 and TRBJ2-7, the complete variable domain reads NAGVMQNPRHLVRRRGQEARLRCSPMKGHSHVYWYRQLPEEGLKFMVYLQKENIIDESGMPKERFSAEFPKEGPSILRIQQVVRGDSAAYFCASSPPMGQGDEQYFGPGTRLTVT.

This clonotype occurred a few times. This sequence joins TRBV10-2 and TRBJ1-2, with no clear D. Germline values: CDR1 WSHSY, CDR2 SAAADI. The length of the CDR3 is 15 residues. The V end was cut by 3 bases, the J end by 8 bases, with 19 bases between. The CDR3 DNA is TGCGCCAGCAGTGAAGCAAGCAACCCCTTACGGGGCTACACCTTC. Protein: CASSEASNPLRGYTF.